This TCR beta chain was observed in a study of STAT5B mutations in CD4+ large granular lymphocyte leukemia. The CDR3 runs 15 residues. Trimming removed 4 bases from V and 4 bases from J, with 20 bases in between. CDR1 is GTSNPN, CDR2 SVGIG, per germline (reference sequence). The data were produced by immunoSEQ multiplex PCR, yet TCRdb's version contains in-frame clones alone and is incomplete. The data hold approximately 20,000 clones, with about four fifths observed a single time. The chain recombines TRBV30 with TRBJ2-7; either TRBD1 or TRBD2 may fit D (5 bases each). The clonotype comes from a human donor in good health. The specimen sequenced was CD4+ T cells from blood buffy coats. The CDR3, as DNA: TGTGCCTGGACCCCGCCGGGACCTCAAAAATACGAGCAGTACTTC. Its translation is CAWTPPGPQKYEQYF. The full variable domain, completed using reference TRBV30 and TRBJ2-7, is SQTIHQWPATLVQPVGSPLSLECTVEGTSNPNLYWYRQAAGRGLQLLFYSVGIGQISSEVPQNLSASRPQDRQFILSSKKLLLSDSGFYLCAWTPPGPQKYEQYFGPGTRLTVT.